This T cell receptor (beta chain) comes out of a study of T cell responses to AZD1222 COVID-19 vaccine. Findings and caveats of the study: Unmutated variant regions reportedly attract nearly half of all spike-specific TCRs. A rise in Spike-specific TCR breadth and depth followed two AZD1222 doses.

Details on this clone: Its target is unknown.

CDR3 length equals 14 residues. Germline lookup yields CDR1 SGDLS and CDR2 YYNGEE. V was clipped by 5 bases and J by 0 bases, with 8 bases between them. Produced via immunoSEQ multiplex PCR; TCRdb's table is partial and in-frame only. This sample has 150,000 to 200,000 clones, with approximately 93% found just once. The sequence derives from an adult who received the AZD1222 COVID-19 vaccine. The rearrangement uses TRBV9 and TRBJ1-4; unclear D gene. This material consisted of peripheral blood, taken 28 days after the second AZD1222 dose. The CDR3: CASSDGSTNEKLFF. CDR3 in DNA: TGTGCCAGCAGTGACGGATCAACTAATGAAAAACTGTTTTTT.